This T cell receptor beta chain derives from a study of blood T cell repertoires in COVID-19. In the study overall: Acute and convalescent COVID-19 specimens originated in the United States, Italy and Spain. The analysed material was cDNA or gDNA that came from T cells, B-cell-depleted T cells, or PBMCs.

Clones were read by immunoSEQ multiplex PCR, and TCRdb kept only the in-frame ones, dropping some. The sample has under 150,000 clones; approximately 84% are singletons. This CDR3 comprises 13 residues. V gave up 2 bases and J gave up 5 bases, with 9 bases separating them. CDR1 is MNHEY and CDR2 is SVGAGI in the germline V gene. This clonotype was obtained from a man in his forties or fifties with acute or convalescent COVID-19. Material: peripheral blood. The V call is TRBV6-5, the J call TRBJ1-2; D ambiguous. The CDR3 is CASSYSRQYGYTF. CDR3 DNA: TGTGCCAGCAGTTACAGTAGACAATATGGCTACACCTTC.